These T cell receptor beta chains were read from a single sample in a study of vaccination and CD4 T cells after COVID-19. No antigen is known for these receptors. From the PCR reads, TCRdb called clonotypes with MiXCR, one entry per CDR3 protein. The table shows 10,000 or so distinct CDR3 sequences, with roughly 64% occurring only once. The sample comprised CD4+ T cells from blood, cultured in vitro. The receptors stem from a human donor who had recovered from COVID-19. Each CDR3 is given with its conserved first and last residue. D genes are given only for firm matches. Size values are once, few and many counts, or a class for expanded clones, and some rows have none.

TRBJ1-5	NA	TRBV6-5	NA	TGTGCCAGCAGTTCCTCCCTAGATCAGCCCCAGCATTTT	CASSSSLDQPQHF
TRBJ2-2	few	TRBV20-1	TRBD1	TGCAGTGCTAGAACCAACAGGGGATGGTCCGGGGAGCTGTTTTTT	CSARTNRGWSGELFF
TRBJ2-5	NA	TRBV30	TRBD2	TGTGCCTGGAGTACGGGAGGCGTAGGTGAGACCCAGTACTTC	CAWSTGGVGETQYF
TRBJ2-1	NA	TRBV7-6	TRBD2	TGTGCCAGCGTACAAACTCCCCCTAGCGGGAGTCAGGCCCGCAATGAGCAGTTCTTC	CASVQTPPSGSQARNEQFF
TRBJ2-3	NA	TRBV19	NA	TGTGCCAGTAGTAGACTCACCACTAGCACAGATACGCAGTATTTT	CASSRLTTSTDTQYF
TRBJ1-3	few	TRBV6-1	NA	TGTGCCAGCACAGGGGCTGGAAACACCATATATTTT	CASTGAGNTIYF
TRBJ1-5	NA	TRBV7-9	NA	TGTGCCAGCAGCTTAGGGGGCCCGGGCCGTCAGCCCCAGCATTTT	CASSLGGPGRQPQHF
TRBJ2-1	NA	TRBV20-1	TRBD2	TGCAGTGCTAGAGTAGGCCTAGCGGGAAGGTTCTACAATGAGCAGTTCTTC	CSARVGLAGRFYNEQFF
TRBJ2-7	NA	TRBV11-3	NA	TGTGCCAGCAGCTTCCGTGGCGGGCCACTCTACGAGCAGTACTTC	CASSFRGGPLYEQYF
TRBJ2-3	NA	TRBV20-1	NA	TGCAGTGCTAGACCTGGCCGGGACATCGGTTCGCAGTATTTT	CSARPGRDIGSQYF
TRBJ1-5	NA	TRBV7-2	TRBD1	TGTGCCAGCAGCCCCGACAGGGGGCATCAGCCCCAGCATTTT	CASSPDRGHQPQHF
TRBJ2-3	NA	TRBV2	TRBD1	TGTGCCAGCAGTGATGGGACAGGGATCACCACAGATACGCAGTATTTT	CASSDGTGITTDTQYF
TRBJ2-2	NA	TRBV19	TRBD1	TGTGCCAGTACCTTCCGGGACAGGGGCGCGAACACCGGGGAGCTGTTTTTT	CASTFRDRGANTGELFF
TRBJ2-7	once	TRBV2	NA	TGTGCCAGCAGTAATGGACTGGGGGCCTACGAGCAGTACTTC	CASSNGLGAYEQYF
TRBJ1-2	few	TRBV20-1	NA	TGCAGTGCATCGACCGGGACGGCGTATGGCTACACCTTC	CSASTGTAYGYTF
TRBJ2-7	NA	TRBV24-1	NA	TGTGCCACCAGCGGGGATCGGGCCGGGCAGTACTTC	CATSGDRAGQYF
TRBJ1-2	NA	TRBV30	TRBD1	TGTGCCTGGGCCCGACAGGGGGCGGATCGGTCGAACTATGGCTACACCTTC	CAWARQGADRSNYGYTF
TRBJ1-1	NA	TRBV2	TRBD1	TGTGCCAGCAAACCACAGGGGCTGAACACTGAAGCTTTCTTT	CASKPQGLNTEAFF
TRBJ2-5	NA	TRBV7-9	NA	TGTGCCAGCGGGGGTAAAGAGACCCAGTACTTC	CASGGKETQYF
TRBJ2-7	NA	TRBV20-1	NA	TGCAGTGCTAGAGATCCGGCGGGCCCGGGAGAGCAGTACTTC	CSARDPAGPGEQYF
TRBJ1-4	NA	TRBV6-1	NA	TGTGCCAGCAGAATAGGGGGGGTTGGCGAAAAACTGTTTTTT	CASRIGGVGEKLFF
TRBJ2-1	NA	TRBV2	NA	TGTGCCAGCCAGGTGCGGGAGCAGTTCTTC	CASQVREQFF
TRBJ1-1	NA	TRBV5-1	NA	TGCGCCAGCACCCGGGGAGGGATGAACACTGAAGCTTTCTTT	CASTRGGMNTEAFF
TRBJ2-7	NA	TRBV6-1	NA	TGTGCCAGCAGTGAGGTACAGGGATATTCCTACGAGCAGTACTTC	CASSEVQGYSYEQYF
TRBJ1-1	NA	TRBV30	NA	TGTGCCTGGACGCGGCAGGCGAACACTGAAGCTTTCTTT	CAWTRQANTEAFF
TRBJ2-7	NA	TRBV11-2	NA	TGTGCCAGCAGCGAGGACATCCTCTACGAGCAGTACTTC	CASSEDILYEQYF
TRBJ2-7	NA	TRBV24-1	NA	TGTGCCACCAGTGTTCACGGGCAGTACTTC	CATSVHGQYF
TRBJ2-2	few	TRBV6-5	NA	TGTGCCAGCAGTTACTCAGGCAGCGGCGGGGAGCTGTTTTTT	CASSYSGSGGELFF
TRBJ2-2	few	TRBV7-3	NA	TGTGCCAGCAGCTTACAGAAGAACACCGGGGAGCTGTTTTTT	CASSLQKNTGELFF
TRBJ2-7	NA	TRBV5-1	TRBD2	TGCGCCAGCAGCTTGTTACCGGGGACTAGCGGAGTGAGCTCCTACGAGCAGTACTTC	CASSLLPGTSGVSSYEQYF
TRBJ1-6	NA	TRBV6-1	NA	TGTGCCAGCAGGCAGCTGCTAGAATCACCCCTCCACTTT	CASRQLLESPLHF
TRBJ1-5	once	TRBV4-3	NA	TGCGCCAGCAGCCAAGATAGGAGGCTAGCCCAGCATTTT	CASSQDRRLAQHF
TRBJ1-2	few	TRBV6-2/TRBV6-3	TRBD1	TGTGCCAGCAGTTACTCCACCGGGACAGGGTTCAACTATGGCTACACCTTC	CASSYSTGTGFNYGYTF
TRBJ1-2	few	TRBV15	TRBD1	TGTGCCACCAGCAGAGAAGGGACAGGGTATGGCTACACCTTC	CATSREGTGYGYTF
TRBJ1-1	few	TRBV28	NA	TGTGCCAGCAGTTTTGCAGGTATGAACACTGAAGCTTTCTTT	CASSFAGMNTEAFF
TRBJ2-7	NA	TRBV7-9	TRBD2	TGTGCCAGCAGCCAGGGGACTAGCGGGGGACCCTCCTACGAGCAGTACTTC	CASSQGTSGGPSYEQYF
TRBJ1-1	NA	TRBV2	NA	TGTGCCGGGCAGCGGGGGCAGGGGAAGACTGAAGCTTTCTTT	CAGQRGQGKTEAFF
TRBJ2-1	once	TRBV19	TRBD2	TGTGCCAGTAGTACCCGAGGCTACATTGGGGGGGAAAATGAGCAGTTCTTC	CASSTRGYIGGENEQFF
TRBJ1-5	few	TRBV6-2/TRBV6-3	NA	TGTGCCAGCAGTGCTCCGGGAAATCAGCCCCAGCATTTT	CASSAPGNQPQHF
TRBJ2-5	NA	TRBV11-3	NA	TGTGCCAGCAGCTCCCACCCCTCTGGGGTCGACGAGACCCAGTACTTC	CASSSHPSGVDETQYF
TRBJ2-7	NA	TRBV20-1	TRBD1	TGCAGTGCTAGCACCGACAGGGCCTACGAGCAGTACTTC	CSASTDRAYEQYF
TRBJ1-3	NA	TRBV7-8	NA	TGTGCCAGCAGCTTAGGGGGGGGTAGTGGAAACACCATATATTTT	CASSLGGGSGNTIYF